Only a few counts were recorded for the clone carrying this T cell receptor beta chain. Its cognate antigen is unknown. TCR beta CDR3 regions were amplified from RNA transcripts. The HTBI primer set was used in a first-round RT-PCR of the TCR CDR3. TCRdb ran MiXCR on the multiplex PCR reads and lists one entry per CDR3 protein. The sample has 200,000 to 300,000 distinct CDR3 sequences; around 17% are singletons. The data are from a study of T cells in Graves' hyperthyroidism and ophthalmopathy. Findings of the study overall: Most clonotypes expanded in the thyroid (above 0.001) were also present in blood. Stable hyperthyroidism and ophthalmopathy were separated using 13 V-J signatures.

The V gene's germline CDR1 is SNHLY and CDR2 FYNNEI. With 7 bases clipped from V and 1 base from J, the junction kept 3 bases outside the gene matches. There are 14 residues in the CDR3. Investigators excluded patients with uncontrolled infection, other autoimmune disease, pregnancy or lactation. Diagnostic decisions used clinical symptoms, serum thyroxine and TRAb, thyroid ultrasound and orbital computed tomography. V usage is TRBV2 and J usage is TRBJ2-3; 9 nucleotides line up with TRBD2. The specimen was blood. The TCR comes from a woman under 30 with Graves' ophthalmopathy. The CDR3 spells CASMRLAGTDTQYF. CDR3 in DNA: TGTGCCAGCATGAGACTAGCGGGCACAGATACGCAGTATTTT.